This T cell receptor (beta chain) is from a study of blood T cell repertoires in COVID-19. V shed 8 bases and J 3 bases; nucleotides not matched to a gene: 4. Germline CDR1 and CDR2: MNHEY and SVGAGI. The CDR3 extends over 14 amino acids. Profiled with immunoSEQ multiplex PCR; TCRdb holds only in-frame clones, not every one. The table includes more than 150,000 clones, over 80% detected once. Sequenced sample: PBMCs or T cells enriched from blood (not recorded which). The sequence came from a woman in her fifties or sixties who had recovered from COVID-19. The chain carries TRBV6-5 and TRBJ2-3, with 11 bases matching TRBD1. The CDR3 sequence is CASAGTGGTDTQYF. CDR3 in DNA: TGTGCCAGCGCGGGGACAGGGGGAACAGATACGCAGTATTTT.